This T cell receptor beta chain was obtained from a study of cytomegalovirus exposure and HLA in healthy donors. Study conclusions and caveats: Presence/absence analyses took donor sequencing depth as roughly uniform. The listing of fewer than 200 TCR beta chains classed them as cytomegalovirus-associated. Beyond CMV serostatus, there was no information to go on about immune exposure.

As for the donors, each was a healthy bone marrow donor. V lost 4 bases, J lost 1 base, and 5 bases stayed unmatched. The CDR3 covers 16 residues. Per germline, CDR1 MGHRA and CDR2 YSYEKL. On this clone: Its matching antigen is unknown.

The study ran its PCR with 60 Vbeta and 13 Jbeta primers. Sequencing used immunoSEQ multiplex PCR; TCRdb keeps in-frame clones, though not all of them. The sample records 150,000 to 200,000 clones, around 80% being singletons. Sequencing used PBMCs. This rearrangement joins TRBV4-1 to TRBJ2-3; 10 bases fit TRBD1. The sequence derives from a man between 45 and 60 years old in good health and CMV-seropositive. The CDR3 nucleotides read TGCGCCAGCAGCCCCGAGGGGACAGGGGGCACAGATACGCAGTATTTT. This codes for CASSPEGTGGTDTQYF.